This TCR beta chain is drawn from a study of OX40 agonist ivuxolimab in advanced cancers. TCRdb's copy holds only in-frame clones and misses some; the assay was immunoSEQ multiplex PCR. Among fewer than 120,000 clones, roughly nine tenths were seen once, and the ten largest hold 0.27%. Germline lookup yields CDR1 LNHDA and CDR2 SQIVND (reference sequence). The germline V and J ends were trimmed by 0 bases and 2 bases, with 0 bases remaining between them. The CDR3 runs 12 residues. The specimen was CD4+ or CD8+ T cells sorted from blood, collected in a trial of the OX40 agonist ivuxolimab. V usage is TRBV19 and J usage is TRBJ2-3; D remains unclear. The clonotype was recovered from an adult with an advanced solid tumor such as melanoma, head and neck, liver or kidney cancer. In nucleotides, the CDR3 is TGTGCCAGTAGTATAGACACAGATACGCAGTATTTT. Translating it yields CASSIDTDTQYF.